A single sample gave rise to the 16 T cell receptor beta chains below, sequenced in a study of blood T cell repertoires in COVID-19. Measured with immunoSEQ multiplex PCR; TCRdb has only the in-frame clones, and not every one. This sample carries approximately 190,000 clones, 80% to 90% of them seen once, and the ten largest clones take approximately 19%. The sample was peripheral blood. All receptors come from a human donor in a cohort sampled during active COVID-19.

The V and J genes are TRBV28 and TRBJ1-3; D uncertain. Trimming took 5 bases from V and 5 from J, leaving 13 bases between them. This CDR3 has 14 amino acids. Germline V lookup: CDR1 MDHEN, CDR2 SYDVKM. As DNA, the CDR3 is TGTGCCAGCAGTCTCCCAGCAGGAAGAAACACCATATATTTT. Translation gives CASSLPAGRNTIYF. The whole variable domain, filled in from reference TRBV28 and TRBJ1-3, reads DVKVTQSSRYLVKRTGEKVFLECVQDMDHENMFWYRQDPGLGLRLIYFSYDVKMKEKGDIPEGYSVSREKKERFSLILESASTNQTSMYLCASSLPAGRNTIYFGEGSWLTVV.

The J gene is TRBJ1-5, the V gene TRBV19; a possible D gene is TRBD1 (6 bases). Trimming cost V 7 bases and J 6 bases, with 16 bases left between them. There are 14 residues in the CDR3. Germline V CDR1 and CDR2: LNHDA, SQIVND (reference sequence). The CDR3 region is CASNLGGAGQPQHF. In nucleotides, the CDR3 is TGTGCCAGTAACCTGGGGGGGGCGGGTCAGCCCCAGCATTTT.

The rearrangement links TRBV2 to TRBJ1-2, with D possibly TRBD1 on 5 matching bases. The V and J ends lost 6 bases and 7 bases respectively, with 15 bases between them. CDR3 size: 13 residues. CDR1 is SNHLY, CDR2 FYNNEI, per germline. CDR3 nucleotide sequence: TGTGCCAGCAGAAGTGGCGGGACTATTGGCTACACCTTC. Its translation: CASRSGGTIGYTF.

This clone was recorded at least ten times. The genes are TRBV18 and TRBJ1-2, with 7 nucleotides matching TRBD1. V dropped 3 bases and J dropped 7; count of bases not matched to a gene: 5. This CDR3 is 13 amino acids long. Germline V gene data show CDR1 as KGHSH and CDR2 as LQKENI. The CDR3, as DNA: TGTGCCAGCTCACCCGACAGGGCGGGTGGCTACACCTTC. Translation: CASSPDRAGGYTF.

The V and J genes are TRBV6-5 and TRBJ2-7; D gene uncertain. Germline loops: CDR1 MNHEY, CDR2 SVGAGI. The V end was cut by 0 bases, the J end by 4 bases, with 10 bases between. This CDR3 comprises 14 residues. Here the CDR3 DNA reads TGTGCCAGCAGTTACTCGAACAGACAATACGAGCAGTACTTC. This codes for CASSYSNRQYEQYF.

This sequence joins TRBV30 and TRBJ1-5; D gene ambiguous. The CDR3 contains 13 residues. Per the germline V gene, CDR1 is GTSNPN and CDR2 is SVGIG (reference sequence). V lost 1 base and J lost 7, with 11 bases in between. CDR3 amino acids: CAWSESSGQPQHF. CDR3 coding DNA: TGTGCCTGGAGTGAGAGTTCGGGACAGCCCCAGCATTTT.

The chain joins TRBV5-1 to TRBJ2-2; TRBD2 might be the D (5 bases). Germline CDR1 is SGHRS and CDR2 is YFSETQ. This CDR3 has 16 residues. The V end lost 0 bases, the J end lost 0 bases, and 9 bases lay between the germline ends. The CDR3 here is CASSLAGRANTGELFF. CDR3 DNA: TGCGCCAGCAGCTTGGCTGGGAGAGCGAACACCGGGGAGCTGTTTTTT.

This chain joins TRBV28 and TRBJ2-7; TRBD1 matches at 7 bases. With 7 bases clipped from V and 4 bases from J, the junction kept 10 bases outside the gene matches. The CDR3 consists of 14 residues. Germline-derived CDR1 and CDR2 are MDHEN and SYDVKM. The CDR3 loop reads CASIGDRVKYEQYF. The CDR3 DNA reads as TGTGCCAGCATCGGAGACAGGGTCAAATACGAGCAGTACTTC.

The CDR3 DNA follows: TGCAGCGTTGAGCAGGGGACCCAAGAGACCCAGTACTTC. Its translation: CSVEQGTQETQYF. V usage is TRBV29-1 and J usage is TRBJ2-5, with a possible D match to TRBD1 (6 bases). With 3 bases removed from V and 1 base from J, the gap between germline ends came to 9 bases. This CDR3 contains 13 residues. Germline loops: CDR1 SQVTM, CDR2 ANQGSEA.

The chain is built from TRBV5-1 and TRBJ2-2; TRBD1 agrees at 12 bases. The length of the CDR3 is 15 residues. With 5 bases clipped from V and 7 bases from J, the junction kept 6 bases outside the gene matches. Germline V CDR1 and CDR2: SGHRS, YFSETQ. The CDR3 coding sequence is TGCGCCAGCAGGAAGGGACAGGGGGCAATCGGGGAGCTGTTTTTT. It yields the protein CASRKGQGAIGELFF.

This rearrangement joins TRBV6-5 to TRBJ2-7; TRBD1 matches at 10 bases. Germline V gives CDR1 MNHEY, CDR2 SVGAGI. V shed 5 bases and J 6 bases; nucleotides not matched to a gene: 4. This CDR3 contains 13 residues. The CDR3 DNA sequence: TGTGCCAGCAGTCCCCGGGACAGGGGCGAGCAGTACGTC. Translation: CASSPRDRGEQYV.

This clone was counted once. V gene TRBV5-4 combines with J gene TRBJ2-1; TRBD2 is a possible D gene (6 bases). The germline V gene encodes CDR1 SGHNT and CDR2 YYREEE (reference sequence). Trimming removed 4 bases at V and 3 bases at J, with 11 bases between. The CDR3 runs 14 residues. CDR3: CASSATSNYNEQFF. The CDR3 nucleotides read TGTGCCAGCAGCGCCACTAGCAACTACAATGAGCAGTTCTTC.

The gene calls are TRBV5-1 and TRBJ2-1, with D possibly being TRBD1 (6 bases). Germline V gene lookup returns CDR1 SGHRS and CDR2 YFSETQ. CDR3 length: 18 residues. Trimming left V 4 bases short and J 4 bases short, with 24 bases between. DNA for the CDR3: TGCGCCAGCAGCGCTTACCCCAGGGGAGTTCGGTCGTACAATGAGCAGTTCTTC. Translated, it gives CASSAYPRGVRSYNEQFF.

The V call is TRBV25-1, the J call TRBJ2-5; TRBD2 matches at 7 bases. The CDR3 extends over 16 amino acids. Germline assignment: CDR1 MGHDK and CDR2 SYGVNS. V gave up 2 bases and J gave up 5 bases; unmatched junction bases: 11. In DNA, the CDR3 is TGTGCCAGCAGTGAACTAGGCGGCGGGAGTTACGAGACCCAGTACTTC. Its translation is CASSELGGGSYETQYF.

V gene TRBV6-6 combines with J gene TRBJ2-3, with 10 bases fitting TRBD2. After removal of 5 bases from V and 1 base from J, the junction contained 3 bases not matched to a gene. The CDR3 is made up of 15 amino acids. Germline lookup yields CDR1 MNHNY and CDR2 SVGAGI (reference sequence). In nucleotides, the CDR3 is TGTGCCAGCAGTCATAGCGGGGGGCGCACAGATACGCAGTATTTT. Its translation is CASSHSGGRTDTQYF.

The CDR3 reads CASSVGRRETQYF. The DNA for the CDR3 is TGTGCCAGCAGTGTCGGGAGACGGGAGACCCAGTACTTC. This chain links TRBV27 with TRBJ2-5, with a tentative D call TRBD2 (6 bases). V lost 5 bases and J lost 5, with 12 bases in between. Looked up from germline, CDR1 is MNHEY and CDR2 is SMNVEV (reference sequence). This CDR3 contains 13 residues.